Listed below are T cell receptor beta chains from one sample, sequenced in a study of blood T cell repertoires in COVID-19. Assay: immunoSEQ multiplex PCR; the TCRdb copy retains only in-frame clones and omits some. Of about 130,000 clones listed, 74% are singletons. Sequencing used peripheral blood. Receptors were obtained from an older man with COVID-19, enrolled during active disease. Each CDR3 is given with its conserved first and last residue. The D gene is left open where the match is weak. Part of the rows lack a size; the others show once, few, many or a class for expanded clones.

j_gene: TRBJ1-3
d_gene: -
abundance: once
v_gene: TRBV14
CDR3aa: CASSQSDSGNTIYF
CDR3nt: TGTGCCAGCAGCCAAAGCGACTCTGGAAACACCATATATTTT

j_gene: TRBJ2-5
d_gene: -
abundance: few
v_gene: TRBV12-3/TRBV12-4
CDR3aa: CASSLQETQYF
CDR3nt: TGTGCCAGCAGTCTTCAAGAGACCCAGTACTTC

j_gene: TRBJ1-2
d_gene: -
abundance: -
v_gene: TRBV6-5
CDR3aa: CASSSGGLPYGYTF
CDR3nt: -

j_gene: TRBJ1-1
d_gene: -
abundance: -
v_gene: TRBV11-1
CDR3aa: CASSLGSHMNTEAFF
CDR3nt: TGTGCCAGCAGCTTAGGTTCACACATGAACACTGAAGCTTTCTTT

j_gene: TRBJ2-1
d_gene: -
abundance: -
v_gene: TRBV5-4
CDR3aa: CASSLGGSRGQFF
CDR3nt: TGTGCCAGCAGCTTGGGAGGTAGCCGAGGGCAGTTCTTC

j_gene: TRBJ1-1
d_gene: -
abundance: -
v_gene: TRBV19
CDR3aa: CASSPQGITEAFF
CDR3nt: TGTGCCAGTAGTCCCCAGGGGATCACTGAAGCTTTCTTT

j_gene: TRBJ2-7
d_gene: -
abundance: -
v_gene: TRBV7-2
CDR3aa: CASSLPRRYEQYF
CDR3nt: TGTGCCAGCAGCTTACCCCGCAGATACGAGCAGTACTTC

j_gene: TRBJ2-3
d_gene: -
abundance: -
v_gene: TRBV29-1
CDR3aa: CSVDQGGSDTQYF
CDR3nt: TGCAGCGTTGACCAGGGGGGTTCAGATACGCAGTATTTT

j_gene: TRBJ1-1
d_gene: TRBD1
abundance: -
v_gene: TRBV27
CDR3aa: CASSPGQGAVTEAFF
CDR3nt: TGTGCCAGCAGTCCAGGACAGGGGGCAGTCACTGAAGCTTTCTTT

j_gene: TRBJ2-7
d_gene: TRBD1
abundance: -
v_gene: TRBV27
CDR3aa: CASSSWDRRDEQYF
CDR3nt: TGTGCCAGCAGTTCGTGGGACAGGAGGGACGAGCAGTACTTC

j_gene: TRBJ2-7
d_gene: TRBD2
abundance: -
v_gene: TRBV19
CDR3aa: CASSMRLASDYEQYF
CDR3nt: TGTGCCAGTAGTATGAGACTAGCGAGCGATTACGAGCAGTACTTC

j_gene: TRBJ2-5
d_gene: TRBD1
abundance: -
v_gene: TRBV30
CDR3aa: CAWTTGLQETQYF
CDR3nt: TGTGCCTGGACGACAGGGCTCCAAGAGACCCAGTACTTC

j_gene: TRBJ2-3
d_gene: TRBD2
abundance: -
v_gene: TRBV3-1/TRBV3-2
CDR3aa: CASSQTGTSGRGTQYF
CDR3nt: TGTGCCAGCAGCCAAACCGGGACTAGCGGGAGAGGTACGCAGTATTTT

j_gene: TRBJ2-7
d_gene: TRBD2
abundance: -
v_gene: TRBV27
CDR3aa: CASSFGVGLAGSEQYF
CDR3nt: TGTGCCAGCAGTTTTGGCGTTGGACTAGCGGGAAGCGAGCAGTACTTC

j_gene: TRBJ2-7
d_gene: TRBD1
abundance: -
v_gene: TRBV27
CDR3aa: CASSFDRGHSYEQYF
CDR3nt: TGTGCCAGCAGTTTCGACAGGGGCCACTCCTACGAGCAGTACTTC

j_gene: TRBJ2-7
d_gene: TRBD1
abundance: -
v_gene: TRBV5-1
CDR3aa: CASSLGRDRDGYEQYF
CDR3nt: TGCGCCAGCAGCTTAGGCCGGGACAGGGATGGCTACGAGCAGTACTTC

j_gene: TRBJ2-7
d_gene: TRBD2
abundance: -
v_gene: TRBV28
CDR3aa: CASSPGGTSGINYEQYF
CDR3nt: TGTGCCAGCAGTCCAGGGGGGACTAGCGGGATAAACTACGAGCAGTACTTC

j_gene: TRBJ2-7
d_gene: TRBD2
abundance: -
v_gene: TRBV5-4
CDR3aa: CASSGRLAGGLYEQYF
CDR3nt: TGTGCCAGCAGCGGGAGACTAGCGGGAGGGCTTTACGAGCAGTACTTC

j_gene: TRBJ2-1
d_gene: -
abundance: few
v_gene: TRBV4-3
CDR3aa: CASSQDLTTYSYNEQFF
CDR3nt: TGCGCCAGCAGCCAAGATCTTACCACCTACTCCTACAATGAGCAGTTCTTC

j_gene: TRBJ1-2
d_gene: TRBD1
abundance: few
v_gene: TRBV27
CDR3aa: CASSFGGRGNYGYTF
CDR3nt: TGTGCCAGCAGTTTTGGGGGCAGGGGGAACTATGGCTACACCTTC

j_gene: TRBJ1-1
d_gene: -
abundance: once
v_gene: TRBV21-1
CDR3aa: CASTVEGTEAFF
CDR3nt: TGTGCCAGCACCGTGGAGGGCACTGAAGCTTTCTTT

j_gene: TRBJ2-3
d_gene: -
abundance: -
v_gene: TRBV11-3
CDR3aa: CASSFRTDGDTQYF
CDR3nt: TGTGCCAGCAGCTTTAGGACAGACGGGGATACGCAGTATTTT

j_gene: TRBJ2-3
d_gene: -
abundance: -
v_gene: TRBV28
CDR3aa: CASSNRADTQYF
CDR3nt: TGTGCCAGCAGCAACAGGGCTGATACGCAGTATTTT

j_gene: TRBJ1-5
d_gene: TRBD1
abundance: -
v_gene: TRBV19
CDR3aa: CASSPGQGNSNQPQHF
CDR3nt: TGTGCCAGTAGTCCAGGACAGGGTAACAGCAATCAGCCCCAGCATTTT

j_gene: TRBJ2-6
d_gene: -
abundance: many
v_gene: TRBV6-5
CDR3aa: CASSYGRTGANVLTF
CDR3nt: TGTGCCAGCAGTTACGGCAGAACTGGGGCCAACGTCCTGACTTTC

j_gene: TRBJ2-7
d_gene: -
abundance: -
v_gene: TRBV4-2
CDR3aa: CASSQEGVEQYF
CDR3nt: TGTGCCAGCAGCCAAGAGGGAGTCGAGCAGTACTTC

j_gene: TRBJ1-5
d_gene: TRBD1
abundance: once
v_gene: TRBV19
CDR3aa: CASSLTGQVSNQPQHF
CDR3nt: TGTGCCAGTTCCCTGACAGGACAGGTTAGCAATCAGCCCCAGCATTTT

j_gene: TRBJ2-2
d_gene: TRBD1
abundance: -
v_gene: TRBV7-2
CDR3aa: CASSPRQGARPGELFF
CDR3nt: TGTGCCAGCAGCCCGCGACAGGGGGCGAGACCCGGGGAGCTGTTTTTT

j_gene: TRBJ2-3
d_gene: TRBD2
abundance: -
v_gene: TRBV14
CDR3aa: CASSQDSAGGFGSTDTQYF
CDR3nt: TGTGCCAGCAGCCAAGACTCCGCGGGAGGGTTTGGAAGCACAGATACGCAGTATTTT

j_gene: TRBJ2-7
d_gene: -
abundance: -
v_gene: TRBV28
CDR3aa: CASSSMDEQYF
CDR3nt: TGTGCCAGCAGTAGCATGGACGAGCAGTACTTC

j_gene: TRBJ1-1
d_gene: TRBD1
abundance: few
v_gene: TRBV2
CDR3aa: CASRNRGGNTEAFF
CDR3nt: TGTGCCAGCAGGAACAGGGGCGGAAACACTGAAGCTTTCTTT

j_gene: TRBJ1-5
d_gene: -
abundance: -
v_gene: TRBV27
CDR3aa: CASSLQNNQPQHF
CDR3nt: TGTGCCAGCAGTTTACAAAACAATCAGCCCCAGCATTTT

j_gene: TRBJ2-3
d_gene: TRBD2
abundance: -
v_gene: TRBV6-6
CDR3aa: CASSQTGLAGDTQYF
CDR3nt: TGTGCCAGCAGCCAGACGGGACTAGCGGGAGATACGCAGTATTTT

j_gene: TRBJ2-2
d_gene: -
abundance: -
v_gene: TRBV10-3
CDR3aa: CAIRKGQPNTGELFF
CDR3nt: TGTGCCATCAGAAAGGGGCAGCCGAACACCGGGGAGCTGTTTTTT

j_gene: TRBJ1-1
d_gene: -
abundance: -
v_gene: TRBV27
CDR3aa: CASSFQLNTEAFF
CDR3nt: TGTGCCAGCAGTTTTCAGTTGAACACTGAAGCTTTCTTT

j_gene: TRBJ1-2
d_gene: -
abundance: -
v_gene: TRBV9
CDR3aa: CASSPTGSGYGYTF
CDR3nt: TGTGCCAGCAGCCCGACAGGTTCCGGCTATGGCTACACCTTC

j_gene: TRBJ2-2
d_gene: -
abundance: -
v_gene: TRBV10-3
CDR3aa: CAIRPGHLTGELFF
CDR3nt: TGTGCCATCAGACCGGGACACCTCACCGGGGAGCTGTTTTTT

j_gene: TRBJ2-3
d_gene: TRBD1
abundance: -
v_gene: TRBV19
CDR3aa: CASSRDSLTDTQYF
CDR3nt: TGTGCCAGTAGTAGGGACAGTCTCACAGATACGCAGTATTTT

j_gene: TRBJ1-5
d_gene: -
abundance: -
v_gene: TRBV30
CDR3aa: CAWSGQVNQPQHF
CDR3nt: TGTGCCTGGAGTGGACAGGTGAATCAGCCCCAGCATTTT

j_gene: TRBJ1-2
d_gene: TRBD1
abundance: few
v_gene: TRBV28
CDR3aa: CASSTGGENYGYTF
CDR3nt: TGTGCCAGCAGTACAGGGGGGGAAAACTATGGCTACACCTTC

j_gene: TRBJ2-4
d_gene: -
abundance: -
v_gene: TRBV6-1
CDR3aa: CASSELVLGRAAKNIQYF
CDR3nt: TGTGCCAGCAGCGAATTGGTTCTGGGCAGGGCAGCCAAAAACATTCAGTACTTC

j_gene: TRBJ1-2
d_gene: TRBD1
abundance: -
v_gene: TRBV5-6
CDR3aa: CASSSRDSYGYTF
CDR3nt: TGTGCCAGCAGCTCCCGGGACAGCTATGGCTACACCTTC

j_gene: TRBJ2-3
d_gene: TRBD2
abundance: few
v_gene: TRBV9
CDR3aa: CASSVPGTSGRPGLDTQYF
CDR3nt: TGTGCCAGCAGCGTACCTGGGACTAGCGGGAGGCCCGGTTTAGATACGCAGTATTTT